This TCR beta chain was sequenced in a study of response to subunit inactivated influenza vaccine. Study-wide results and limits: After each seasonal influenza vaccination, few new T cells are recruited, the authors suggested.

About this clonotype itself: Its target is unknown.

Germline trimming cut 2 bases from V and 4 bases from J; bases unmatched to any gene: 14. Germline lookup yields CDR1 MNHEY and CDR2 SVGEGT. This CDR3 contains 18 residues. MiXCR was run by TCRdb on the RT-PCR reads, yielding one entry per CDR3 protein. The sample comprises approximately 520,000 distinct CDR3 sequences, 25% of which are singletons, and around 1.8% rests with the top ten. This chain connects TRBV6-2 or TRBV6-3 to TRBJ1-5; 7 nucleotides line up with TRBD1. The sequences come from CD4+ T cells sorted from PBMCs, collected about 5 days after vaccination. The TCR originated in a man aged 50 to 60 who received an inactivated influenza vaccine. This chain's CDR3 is CASSYDPYKGQSNQPQHF. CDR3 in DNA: TGTGCCAGCAGTTACGACCCTTACAAGGGACAGAGTAATCAGCCCCAGCATTTT.